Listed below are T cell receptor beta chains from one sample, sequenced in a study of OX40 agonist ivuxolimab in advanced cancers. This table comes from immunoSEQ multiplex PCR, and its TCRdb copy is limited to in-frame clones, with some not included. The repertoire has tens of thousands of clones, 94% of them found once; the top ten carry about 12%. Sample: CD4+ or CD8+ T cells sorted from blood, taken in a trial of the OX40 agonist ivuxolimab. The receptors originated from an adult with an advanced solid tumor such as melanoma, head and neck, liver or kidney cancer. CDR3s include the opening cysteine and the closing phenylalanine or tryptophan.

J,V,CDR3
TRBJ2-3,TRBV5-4,CASSLEWGSTDTQYF
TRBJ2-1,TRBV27,CASSPPPGPLRNEQFF
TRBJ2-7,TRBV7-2,CASSSEGLAGVLEQYF
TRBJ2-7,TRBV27,CASSFLAGGPSEQYF
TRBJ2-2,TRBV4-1,CASSQGGSLQGAQVNTGELFF
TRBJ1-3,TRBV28,CASTQTPPTGTGNTIYF
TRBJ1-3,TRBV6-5,CASTGNFGNTIYF
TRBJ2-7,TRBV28,CASSFRGVSFGSLYF
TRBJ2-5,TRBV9,CASSTLGETQYF
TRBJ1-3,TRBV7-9,CASSPLRSGNTIYF
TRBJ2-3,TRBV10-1,CASSEQAGLARTDTQYF
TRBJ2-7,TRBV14,CASSPYWGTTGEQYF
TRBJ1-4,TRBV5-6,CASSLYGTGAAEKLFF
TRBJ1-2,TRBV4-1,CASSEGRAGTGYTF
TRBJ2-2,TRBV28,CASSPDSNTGELFF
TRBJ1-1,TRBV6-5,CASSPTGGTEAFF
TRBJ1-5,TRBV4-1,CASSQDPRDRFNQPQHF
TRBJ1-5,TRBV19,CASSIGEDNQPQHF
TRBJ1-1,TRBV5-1,CASSLGLSTEAFF
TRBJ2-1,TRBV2,CASSEGLAGATEQFF
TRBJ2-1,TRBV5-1,CASSVSGTGYNEQFF
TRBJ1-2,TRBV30,CAYSGGNYGYTF
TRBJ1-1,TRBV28,CASSFLGGVSTEAFF
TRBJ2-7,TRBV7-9,CASSPSGAEQYF
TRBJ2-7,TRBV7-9,CASSSPWGNPYEQYF
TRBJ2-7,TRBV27,CASSLTSRYEQYF
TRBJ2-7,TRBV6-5,CASSPGTTYEQYF
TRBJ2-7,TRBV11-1,CASSLGAGDHEQYF
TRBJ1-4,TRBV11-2,CASSPGQSFNEKLFF
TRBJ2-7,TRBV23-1,CASTEGQGSYEQYF
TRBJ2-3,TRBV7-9,CASSPDSIDTQYF
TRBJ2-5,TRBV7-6,CASSLKTGIETQYF
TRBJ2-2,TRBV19,CASSRSASGSLFYTGELFF
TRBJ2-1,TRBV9,CASSAREGPNEQFF
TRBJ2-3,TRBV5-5,CASSFSGLAGDTDTQYF
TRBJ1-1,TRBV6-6,CASSYSGNTKNTEAFF
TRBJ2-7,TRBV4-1,CASSQRDRSYEQYF
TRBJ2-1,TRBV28,CASSVLAFGLGNEQFF
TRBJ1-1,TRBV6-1,CASTKMNTEAFF
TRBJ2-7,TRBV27,CASSLASGGAYEQYF
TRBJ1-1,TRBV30,CALLGQEAFF
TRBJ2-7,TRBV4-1,CASSQETSAYEQYF
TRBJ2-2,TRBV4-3,CASSQDRLAANTGELFF
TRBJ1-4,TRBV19,CASRGTGGNEKLFF
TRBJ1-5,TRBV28,CASSLVQPQHF
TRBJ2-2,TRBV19,CASRLAGAATGELFF
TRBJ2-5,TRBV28,CASNNRGVQGSGETQYF
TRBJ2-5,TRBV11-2,CASSLVRLGTGLGETQYF